Listed here are 10 T cell receptor beta chains from one sample, sequenced in a study of beta chain features in type 1 diabetes (dated by TCRdb to 2016 to 2019). Library generation was performed with the immunoSEQ multiplex PCR assay. The High Capacity cDNA Reverse Transcription Kit was used to reverse transcribe all of the isolated RNA, meaning that expressed TCRB transcripts were what got sequenced. TCRdb stores this immuneACCESS table with in-frame sequences only. Part of the clones is absent; in the studies checked, under half of the shortfall reflects unresolved V genes, and no reason is known for the rest. The sample profile shows a few hundred thousand clones; about 15% of them were found once. In total, the top ten clones hold 0.015% to 0.02% of the sample. Results the study describes overall, beyond this receptor: In all four CD4+ subsets, TCRB CDR3 length was moderately but significantly shorter in type 1 diabetes patients.

What these receptors recognize is not known. Sequenced material: naive CD4+ T cells from blood. The intended sense of this specimen's cell subset or site label: true naive CD4+ T cells. Receptors originate from a man aged 30-40 years with type 1 diabetes.

The chain has TRBV25-1 and TRBJ2-1; TRBD2 is a possible D gene (6 bases). The V and J ends lost 7 bases and 7 bases respectively, with 14 bases between them. CDR1 is MGHDK, CDR2 SYGVNS, per germline. The CDR3 length is 13 residues. Here the CDR3 reads CASTEGWGNEQFF. CDR3 DNA: TGTGCCAGCACGGAGGGTTGGGGGAATGAGCAGTTCTTC.

This clone was observed a few times. The chain has TRBV9 and TRBJ1-1, with TRBD1 as a possible D gene (5 bases). V dropped 0 bases and J dropped 0 bases, with 9 bases sitting between them. The CDR3 runs to 15 residues. Per germline, CDR1 SGDLS and CDR2 YYNGEE. The chain's CDR3 is CASSVDRQMNTEAFF. The CDR3, as DNA: TGTGCCAGCAGCGTAGATAGACAGATGAACACTGAAGCTTTCTTT.

This chain links TRBV28 with TRBJ1-2; TRBD1 matches 7 bases. Trimming cost V 2 bases and J 7 bases; bases outside gene matches: 13. Germline-derived CDR1 and CDR2 are MDHEN and SYDVKM. The CDR3 runs 16 residues. The CDR3: CASSLPLGQTTVGYTF. For the CDR3, the DNA is TGTGCCAGCAGTTTACCCCTGGGACAGACCACTGTTGGCTACACCTTC.

The V call is TRBV4-1, the J call TRBJ2-5; TRBD1 matches 7 bases. CDR1 is MGHRA, CDR2 YSYEKL, per germline. V lost 5 bases and J lost 1; bases outside the gene matches: 7. There are 15 residues in the CDR3. CDR3 coding DNA: TGCGCCAGCAGCACCCGGACAGGCTCCCAAGAGACCCAGTACTTC. It encodes CASSTRTGSQETQYF.

This clone was counted a few times. The V gene is TRBV30, the J gene TRBJ2-5; D is ambiguous. V was trimmed by 1 base and J by 4 bases, leaving 7 bases between them. This CDR3 is built from 12 residues. Per germline, CDR1 GTSNPN and CDR2 SVGIG (reference sequence). The CDR3 here is CAWSDRRETQYF. The CDR3 DNA is TGTGCCTGGAGTGATAGGAGAGAGACCCAGTACTTC.

This clone has a handful of counts. V and J are TRBV5-4 and TRBJ2-5; 9 bases map to TRBD2. V was pared by 4 bases and J by 5 bases, with 9 bases of the junction left unmatched. Germline V gene data show CDR1 as SGHNT and CDR2 as YYREEE (reference sequence). The CDR3 runs to 15 residues. DNA for the CDR3: TGTGCCAGCAGCGTAGCGGGAGTGGGGGTGGAGACCCAGTACTTC. Its protein is CASSVAGVGVETQYF. Full variable domain (missing parts from reference TRBV5-4 and TRBJ2-5): ETGVTQSPTHLIKTRGQQVTLRCSSQSGHNTVSWYQQALGQGPQFIFQYYREEENGRGNFPPRFSGLQFPNYSSELNVNALELDDSALYLCASSVAGVGVETQYFGPGTRLLVL.

The chain uses TRBV19 and TRBJ2-2; D may be TRBD1 (6 bases). Germline V CDR1 and CDR2: LNHDA, SQIVND (reference sequence). The CDR3 sequence is 13 residues long. With 8 bases removed from V and 3 bases from J, the gap between germline ends came to 10 bases. As DNA, the CDR3 is TGTGCCAGTGCGTCAGGGGACACCGGGGAGCTGTTTTTT. This gives the protein CASASGDTGELFF.

This clone was detected a few times. V and J are TRBV12-5 and TRBJ1-2, with 7 bases fitting TRBD1. The J segment lost 4 bases and the V segment lost 6 bases, leaving 5 bases of the junction unmatched. Germline values: CDR1 LGHNT, CDR2 FRNRAP. The length of the CDR3 is 13 residues. CDR3 DNA: TGTGCTAGTGGGGGACAGCGAAGCTATGGCTACACCTTC. Amino acid sequence: CASGGQRSYGYTF.

The chain combines TRBV5-4 with TRBJ2-5; tentative D call: TRBD2 (6 bases). The CDR3 is made up of 12 amino acids. Between the trimmed V and J ends, which lost 7 bases and 5 bases, there was a span of 12 bases. Germline CDR1 SGHNT, CDR2 YYREEE (reference sequence). The CDR3 DNA follows: TGTGCCAGCCAGGAGGGCTCGGAGACCCAGTACTTC. This sequence encodes CASQEGSETQYF.

This sequence joins TRBV5-1 and TRBJ1-1; TRBD1 might be the D (5 bases). The CDR3 runs 15 residues. Germline V gives CDR1 SGHRS, CDR2 YFSETQ. The germline V and J ends were trimmed by 0 bases and 4 bases, with 13 bases remaining between them. CDR3 in amino acids: CASSLDGGFATEAFF. The CDR3 DNA reads as TGCGCCAGCAGCTTGGATGGGGGGTTTGCCACTGAAGCTTTCTTT.